Listed here is a single T cell receptor beta chain. What it recognizes is unknown. Looked up from germline, CDR1 is SGHTA and CDR2 is FQGNSA. The CDR3 extends over 15 amino acids. Trimming cost V 3 bases and J 4 bases, with 14 bases left between them. TCRalpha and TCRbeta libraries used 5'RACE with constant-segment primers and UMIs. TCRdb recomputed calls from the 5' RACE reads with MiXCR, one row per CDR3 protein. The sample holds 350,000 to 550,000 distinct CDR3 sequences; under 20% are singletons and the top ten take approximately 21%. The data are from a study of T-cell memory formation after mild COVID-19. For the study at large: For the most part, TCR clusters were specific to one donor. Study-level findings and limits: Mostly located in CM and EM were contracting CD4+ clones, with contracting CD8+ clones located in EMRA.

The receptor was isolated from a man aged 18-30 years who had mild COVID-19 (a few samples of this study predate the infection). Cell type and time point are not known. The sample comprised PBMCs or a T cell subset sorted from them (not recorded which). This chain joins TRBV7-2 and TRBJ2-3; TRBD1 might be the D (6 bases). In DNA form, the CDR3 reads TGTGCCAGCAGCTTTCGGCCAGGGGAAGCAGATACGCAGTATTTT. It is translated as CASSFRPGEADTQYF. The variable domain in full, with the rest retrieved from reference TRBV7-2 and TRBJ2-3, is GAGVSQSPSNKVTEKGKDVELRCDPISGHTALYWYRQSLGQGLEFLIYFQGNSAPDKSGLPSDRFSAERTGGSVSTLTIQRTQQEDSAVYLCASSFRPGEADTQYFGPGTRLTVL.